This record covers a single T cell receptor (beta chain). These data are taken from a study of shared T cell receptors in the human thymus. CDR1 SGHAT and CDR2 FQNNGV come from the germline V gene. This CDR3 spans 17 amino acids. Trimming cost V 1 base and J 3 bases; bases outside gene matches: 10. Produced via immunoSEQ multiplex PCR; TCRdb's table is partial and in-frame only. The sample shows hundreds of thousands of clones, around 89% of them seen only once. This sample also appeared in a second study, on human thymus T cells. That source adds: Donors consisted of healthy Finnish infants (having corrective surgery for congenital heart defects). Related research described strongly overlapping thymic repertoires in unrelated people.

V gene TRBV11-2 combines with J gene TRBJ2-7, with 9 bases identical to TRBD2. Sequenced sample: thymocytes. This TCR was sampled from a boy less than two years old with a congenital heart defect. The CDR3 sequence: CASSLGLAGRIVYEQYF. The CDR3 DNA follows: TGTGCCAGCAGCTTAGGGCTAGCGGGAAGGATAGTCTACGAGCAGTACTTC.